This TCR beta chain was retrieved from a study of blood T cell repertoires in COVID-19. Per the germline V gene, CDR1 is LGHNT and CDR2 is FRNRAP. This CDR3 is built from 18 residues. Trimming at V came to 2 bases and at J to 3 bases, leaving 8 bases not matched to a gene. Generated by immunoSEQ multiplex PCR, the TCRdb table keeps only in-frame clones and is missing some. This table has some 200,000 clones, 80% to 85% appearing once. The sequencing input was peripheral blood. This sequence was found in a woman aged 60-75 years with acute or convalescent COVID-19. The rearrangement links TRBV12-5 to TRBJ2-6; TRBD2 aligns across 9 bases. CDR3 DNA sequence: TGTGCTAGTGGTTTGCTTCGCGGGGGGGCAAATGGGGCCAACGTCCTGACTTTC. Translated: CASGLLRGGANGANVLTF. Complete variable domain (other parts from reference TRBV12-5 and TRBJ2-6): DARVTQTPRHKVTEMGQEVTMRCQPILGHNTVFWYRQTMMQGLELLAYFRNRAPLDDSGMPKDRFSAEMPDATLATLKIQPSEPRDSAVYFCASGLLRGGANGANVLTFGAGSRLTVL.